A selection of T cell receptor beta chains follows, all from one sample in a study of early T cells in non-severe SARS-CoV-2 infection. TCRdb reanalysed the 5' RACE reads using MiXCR and keeps one entry per CDR3 protein. Of 30,000 to 40,000 distinct CDR3 sequences in the sample, roughly 4.2% were seen once. Input material: whole blood. The origin of the receptors is an adult who was a healthcare worker with PCR-confirmed SARS-CoV-2 infection or an uninfected control (not recorded which). CDR3s include the opening cysteine and the closing phenylalanine or tryptophan. A D gene is named only where the DNA matches it firmly. The size of a clone is reported for some rows only, either as once, few or many, or as a class for expanded clones.

size: many; D: TRBD2; J: TRBJ2-1; V: TRBV5-6; CDR3: CASSSLSLTSGRDEQFF; DNA: TGTGCCAGCAGCTCCCTCTCCTTGACTAGCGGGAGGGATGAGCAGTTCTTC
size: many; D: -; J: TRBJ2-5; V: TRBV5-4; CDR3: CASSSRGVETQYF; DNA: TGTGCCAGCAGCTCACGGGGAGTAGAGACCCAGTACTTC
size: many; D: -; J: TRBJ2-7; V: TRBV3-1; CDR3: CASSQGIFGRVNSEQYF; DNA: TGTGCCAGCAGCCAAGGAATTTTCGGAAGAGTAAATAGCGAGCAGTACTTC
size: -; D: TRBD1; J: TRBJ2-2; V: TRBV7-6; CDR3: CASSRQGALSIGELFF; DNA: TGTGCCAGCAGCAGACAGGGGGCGCTCAGTATCGGGGAGCTGTTTTTT
size: -; D: -; J: TRBJ2-7; V: TRBV5-1; CDR3: CASSLVLGPREQYF; DNA: TGCGCCAGCAGCTTGGTGCTAGGTCCTCGCGAGCAGTACTTC
size: many; D: -; J: TRBJ2-4; V: TRBV6-2/TRBV6-3; CDR3: CASSDDTTMGAIQYF; DNA: TGTGCCAGCAGTGATGACACCACCATGGGAGCCATTCAGTACTTC
size: many; D: TRBD2; J: TRBJ2-5; V: TRBV20-1; CDR3: CSARGGGETQYF; DNA: TGCAGTGCTAGAGGGGGGGGAGAGACCCAGTACTTC
size: many; D: -; J: TRBJ2-3; V: TRBV6-1; CDR3: CASSELASTDTQYF; DNA: TGTGCCAGCAGTGAGTTGGCTAGCACAGATACGCAGTATTTT
size: many; D: -; J: TRBJ2-3; V: TRBV2; CDR3: CATRGGPNTDTQYF; DNA: TGTGCCACCCGAGGCGGACCAAACACAGATACGCAGTATTTT
size: many; D: -; J: TRBJ1-2; V: TRBV14; CDR3: CASSQGGLLYGYTF; DNA: TGTGCCAGCAGCCAAGGGGGACTCCTCTATGGCTACACCTTC
size: -; D: -; J: TRBJ2-7; V: TRBV20-1; CDR3: CSVGHSYEQYF; DNA: TGCAGTGTGGGACACTCCTACGAGCAGTACTTC
size: many; D: -; J: TRBJ2-7; V: TRBV12-3/TRBV12-4; CDR3: CASSLGVLSYEQYF; DNA: TGTGCCAGCAGTTTAGGGGTCTTGTCCTACGAGCAGTACTTC
size: many; D: -; J: TRBJ2-7; V: TRBV20-1; CDR3: CSARDRGGWATDEQYF; DNA: TGCAGTGCTAGAGATCGAGGGGGGTGGGCGACAGATGAGCAGTACTTC
size: many; D: TRBD1; J: TRBJ2-7; V: TRBV20-1; CDR3: CSARRQGYEQYF; DNA: TGCAGTGCTAGACGACAGGGCTACGAGCAGTACTTC
size: many; D: TRBD2; J: TRBJ2-1; V: TRBV20-1; CDR3: CSARPPGLATNEQFF; DNA: TGCAGTGCTAGACCCCCGGGACTAGCGACCAATGAGCAGTTCTTC
size: many; D: -; J: TRBJ1-2; V: TRBV7-9; CDR3: CASNDGTNYGYTF; DNA: TGTGCCAGCAATGACGGGACAAACTATGGCTACACCTTC
size: many; D: TRBD1; J: TRBJ2-2; V: TRBV29-1; CDR3: CSAHVPAGGSDTGELFF; DNA: TGCAGCGCCCATGTCCCCGCAGGGGGAAGCGACACCGGGGAGCTGTTTTTT
size: many; D: TRBD1; J: TRBJ1-2; V: TRBV20-1; CDR3: CSARKDRDNYGYTF; DNA: TGCAGTGCTAGAAAGGACAGGGACAACTATGGCTACACCTTC
size: many; D: -; J: TRBJ2-7; V: TRBV6-6; CDR3: CASSRSGYEQYF; DNA: TGTGCCAGCAGCCGGTCCGGCTATGAGCAGTACTTC
size: many; D: -; J: TRBJ2-7; V: TRBV7-9; CDR3: CASSRGRLSYEQYF; DNA: TGTGCCAGCAGCCGTGGACGGCTATCCTACGAGCAGTACTTC
size: many; D: -; J: TRBJ1-2; V: TRBV5-4; CDR3: CASSPRRGSDYGYTF; DNA: TGTGCCAGCAGCCCCCGGCGCGGCTCAGACTATGGCTACACCTTC
size: many; D: TRBD2; J: TRBJ2-1; V: TRBV19; CDR3: CASSSSGVNPSGGYNEQFF; DNA: TGTGCCAGTAGCTCCTCCGGGGTCAACCCTAGCGGAGGTTACAATGAGCAGTTCTTC
size: many; D: -; J: TRBJ2-7; V: TRBV4-1; CDR3: CASSRTQGGTYEQYF; DNA: TGCGCCAGCAGCCGCACACAGGGAGGTACCTACGAGCAGTACTTC
size: medium-sized; D: -; J: TRBJ2-3; V: TRBV5-4; CDR3: CASSLLGTDTQYF; DNA: TGTGCCAGCAGCTTGTTGGGGACAGATACGCAGTATTTT
size: many; D: -; J: TRBJ2-1; V: TRBV3-1; CDR3: CASNPLGTNEQFF; DNA: TGTGCCAGCAACCCGCTAGGGACCAATGAGCAGTTCTTC
size: many; D: -; J: TRBJ2-7; V: TRBV11-3; CDR3: CASSLVSGGAYEQYF; DNA: TGTGCCAGCAGCTTAGTTTCGGGTGGGGCCTACGAGCAGTACTTC
size: many; D: TRBD1; J: TRBJ1-4; V: TRBV20-1; CDR3: CSARATGGWNEKLFF; DNA: TGCAGTGCTAGAGCCACAGGGGGCTGGAATGAAAAACTGTTTTTT
size: many; D: -; J: TRBJ1-4; V: TRBV12-3/TRBV12-4; CDR3: CASSLRVTNEKLFF; DNA: TGTGCCAGCAGTTTGAGGGTAACTAATGAAAAACTGTTTTTT
size: medium-sized; D: -; J: TRBJ2-7; V: TRBV20-1; CDR3: CSARDEDHEVEQYF; DNA: TGCAGTGCTAGAGATGAGGATCATGAAGTCGAGCAGTACTTC
size: few; D: -; J: TRBJ1-6; V: TRBV7-2; CDR3: CASSFHASNSPLHF; DNA: TGTGCCAGCAGCTTCCATGCCTCTAATTCACCCCTCCACTTT
size: few; D: -; J: TRBJ1-1; V: TRBV29-1; CDR3: CSVDGGWTEAFF; DNA: TGCAGCGTTGATGGGGGATGGACTGAAGCTTTCTTT
size: few; D: TRBD1; J: TRBJ2-1; V: TRBV29-1; CDR3: CSVMGQYNEQFF; DNA: TGCAGCGTTATGGGACAGTACAATGAGCAGTTCTTC
size: -; D: TRBD1; J: TRBJ1-2; V: TRBV20-1; CDR3: CRAGGGDYGYTF; DNA: TGCAGGGCAGGGGGCGGTGACTATGGCTACACCTTC
size: few; D: TRBD1; J: TRBJ1-2; V: TRBV7-9; CDR3: CASSFDRVSHGYTF; DNA: TGTGCCAGCAGCTTCGACAGGGTTTCTCATGGCTACACCTTC
size: many; D: -; J: TRBJ1-3; V: TRBV29-1; CDR3: CSVGGSGGNTIYF; DNA: TGCAGCGTTGGGGGCTCGGGGGGAAACACCATATATTTT
size: many; D: -; J: TRBJ2-1; V: TRBV20-1; CDR3: CSADDPNEQFF; DNA: TGCAGTGCGGATGATCCCAATGAGCAGTTCTTC
size: many; D: -; J: TRBJ2-3; V: TRBV5-1; CDR3: CASSQQGTHDTQYF; DNA: TGCGCCAGCAGCCAACAAGGGACTCATGATACGCAGTATTTT
size: many; D: -; J: TRBJ2-1; V: TRBV12-3/TRBV12-4; CDR3: CASSLDLSDYNEQFF; DNA: TGTGCCAGCAGTTTAGACCTAAGCGACTACAATGAGCAGTTCTTC
size: many; D: TRBD1; J: TRBJ1-1; V: TRBV20-1; CDR3: CSAALTGKGTEAFF; DNA: TGCAGTGCAGCTCTGACAGGGAAGGGCACTGAAGCTTTCTTT
size: few; D: -; J: TRBJ2-5; V: TRBV6-2/TRBV6-3; CDR3: CASSYAGLQETQYF; DNA: TGTGCCAGCAGTTACGCGGGTCTCCAAGAGACCCAGTACTTC
size: -; D: -; J: TRBJ2-1; V: TRBV20-1; CDR3: CSATGDYNEQFF; DNA: TGCAGTGCCACCGGGGACTACAATGAGCAGTTCTTC
size: few; D: TRBD1; J: TRBJ1-6; V: TRBV6-2/TRBV6-3; CDR3: CASSFDRGPDNSPLHF; DNA: TGTGCCAGCAGTTTTGACAGGGGGCCGGATAATTCACCCCTCCACTTT
size: -; D: -; J: TRBJ1-1; V: TRBV12-3/TRBV12-4; CDR3: CASSLAGSIEAFF; DNA: TGTGCCAGCAGTTTAGCCGGCAGTATTGAAGCTTTCTTT
size: -; D: TRBD1; J: TRBJ2-7; V: TRBV18; CDR3: CASSPFNSGQVSYEQYF; DNA: TGTGCCAGCTCACCTTTTAACTCCGGACAGGTTTCCTACGAGCAGTACTTC
size: many; D: TRBD1; J: TRBJ2-3; V: TRBV12-3/TRBV12-4; CDR3: CASSLHVVQGATQYF; DNA: TGTGCCAGCAGTTTACACGTAGTTCAGGGGGCTACGCAGTATTTT
size: -; D: TRBD2; J: TRBJ2-1; V: TRBV10-1; CDR3: CASSIGGGSHNEQFF; DNA: TGCGCCAGCAGTATCGGGGGAGGGAGCCACAATGAGCAGTTCTTC
size: many; D: -; J: TRBJ1-2; V: TRBV12-3/TRBV12-4; CDR3: CASSFGGSYYGYTF; DNA: TGTGCCAGCAGTTTCGGGGGGTCTTACTATGGCTACACCTTC
size: many; D: -; J: TRBJ1-1; V: TRBV14; CDR3: CASSPGVYGAEAFF; DNA: TGTGCCAGCAGCCCCGGGGTTTATGGCGCTGAAGCTTTCTTT
size: -; D: TRBD2; J: TRBJ2-7; V: TRBV6-6; CDR3: CASSATSDEQYF; DNA: TGTGCCAGCAGTGCGACTAGCGACGAGCAGTACTTC
size: many; D: -; J: TRBJ1-1; V: TRBV7-2; CDR3: CASSLAGNTEAFF; DNA: TGTGCCAGCAGCTTAGCGGGGAACACTGAAGCTTTCTTT